One and the same sample provided the 28 T cell receptor beta chains below, sequenced in a study of regulatory T cells in long-lasting Graves disease. Described time point: newly diagnosed GD, antithyroid drugs for less than 3 months. From RNA extracted from PBMCs, the TCR library was made. The authors built TCR beta libraries using iRepertoire HTBI primers and Arm-PCR of CDR3 regions. TCRdb called the multiplex PCR reads again in MiXCR, with one record for every CDR3 protein. The sample lists hundreds of thousands of distinct CDR3 sequences; roughly 12% were seen once. This same sample was also taken into another study, of T cells in Graves' hyperthyroidism and ophthalmopathy.

The sequenced sample was peripheral blood mononuclear cells (PBMCs), obtained at new diagnosis, from a patient treated with antithyroid drugs. Receptor source: a man aged 30 to 39 with Graves disease.

This clonotype appeared a single time. The chain couples TRBV4-1 to TRBJ1-2; TRBD1 matches at 8 bases. The CDR3 runs to 16 residues. Unmatched junction bases numbered 7, after V lost 4 bases and J lost 0 bases. Germline CDR1 MGHRA, CDR2 YSYEKL. CDR3 nucleotides: TGCGCCAGCAGCCCCTATCGGGACAGGCCTAACTATGGCTACACCTTC. It yields the protein CASSPYRDRPNYGYTF.

To note about this clonotype: This may stem from a read error, because a much larger clone lies one nucleotide away. V usage is TRBV12-3 or TRBV12-4 and J usage is TRBJ2-1; D is perhaps TRBD2 (6 bases). This CDR3 is built from 16 residues. CDR3 in amino acids: CASSHPSAGSHNEQFF. Written as DNA, the CDR3 is TGTGCCAGCAGCCACCCTAGCGCGGGCTCCCACAATGAGCAGTTCTTC.

The V gene is TRBV7-6, the J gene TRBJ1-3; D perhaps matches TRBD1 (5 bases). The ends were cut back, 5 bases at V and 2 bases at J, with 10 bases in the middle. CDR1 is SGHVS, CDR2 FNYEAQ, per germline. This CDR3 has 14 residues. In nucleotides, the CDR3 is TGTGCCAGCAGCGTAAGGGGTACTGGAAACACCATATATTTT. Translating it yields CASSVRGTGNTIYF.

In this sample, this clonotype turned up many times. The chain is built from TRBV12-3 or TRBV12-4 and TRBJ2-6, with D possibly matching TRBD1 (5 bases). The CDR3 extends over 18 amino acids. The V end was cut by 3 bases, the J end by 2 bases, with 17 bases between. CDR3 sequence: CASSFGAVGNTGANVLTF. The CDR3 DNA reads as TGTGCCAGCAGTTTTGGGGCGGTAGGGAATACTGGGGCCAACGTCCTGACTTTC.

This clonotype was found many times. This chain links TRBV7-2 with TRBJ2-1; D is possibly TRBD2 (6 bases). V was cut by 5 bases and J by 10 bases, with 18 bases left in between. The CDR3 consists of 14 residues. Looked up from germline, CDR1 is SGHTA and CDR2 is FQGNSA. CDR3 sequence (DNA): TGTGCCAGCAGCCCCCGGGGGAGAGTCGGGGAGCAGTTCTTC. This encodes CASSPRGRVGEQFF.

Many counts were recorded for this clonotype. The J gene is TRBJ1-1, the V gene TRBV29-1; D ambiguous. This CDR3 spans 13 amino acids. The V end was cut by 7 bases, the J end by 3 bases, with 15 bases between. Germline assignment: CDR1 SQVTM and CDR2 ANQGSEA. This CDR3 is CSDLGQPHTEAFF. The CDR3, as DNA: TGCAGCGACCTAGGGCAGCCGCACACTGAAGCTTTCTTT.

With regard to this clonotype: A far bigger clonotype differs at one base, so this is likely a read error. The V call is TRBV28, the J call TRBJ2-1, with 7 bases lining up with TRBD2. The CDR3 runs 13 residues. The V segment lost 7 bases and the J segment 9 bases; nucleotides outside the gene matches: 9. Per the germline V gene, CDR1 is MDHEN and CDR2 is SYDVKM. This chain's CDR3 is CASNRGDVGEQFF. CDR3 sequence (DNA): TGTGCCAGCAACCGGGGGGACGTTGGTGAGCAGTTCTTC.

As concerns this clonotype: A much larger clone differs from this one at a single base, so this may be a read error. The CDR3 nucleotides are TGTGCCAGCGGATGGGCTATTAATAGCAATCGGCCCCAGCATTTT. Protein: CASGWAINSNRPQHF. J is TRBJ1-5 and V is TRBV6-1; unclear D gene. Per germline, CDR1 MNHNS and CDR2 SASEGT. The length of the CDR3 is 15 residues.

This clonotype appeared many times. The chain is built from TRBV5-1 and TRBJ2-3, with D uncertain. Trimming took 0 bases from V and 7 from J, leaving 6 bases between them. Germline CDR1 reads SGHRS; CDR2 reads YFSETQ. The CDR3 consists of 12 residues. In DNA form, the CDR3 reads TGCGCCAGCAGCTTGGGTCCCTATACGCAGTATTTT. Encoded protein: CASSLGPYTQYF.

This clonotype was picked up many times. The chain joins TRBV29-1 to TRBJ2-2, with no clear D. V was clipped by 3 bases and J by 7 bases, with 6 bases between them. CDR1 is SQVTM and CDR2 is ANQGSEA in the germline V gene. The CDR3 runs 11 residues. The CDR3: CSVEIVGELFF. The CDR3 DNA sequence: TGCAGCGTTGAGATTGTCGGGGAGCTGTTTTTT.

The rearrangement joins TRBV10-1 to TRBJ1-1, with a weak D call TRBD1 (6 bases). Germline V gene data show CDR1 as WNHNN and CDR2 as SYGVQD (reference sequence). The CDR3 loop spans 14 amino acids. Trimming stripped 3 bases from V and 4 bases from J, with 12 bases between. CDR3 amino acids: CASSDLTGSTEAFF. In DNA form, the CDR3 reads TGCGCCAGCAGTGACCTAACAGGGAGCACTGAAGCTTTCTTT.

This chain connects TRBV4-1 to TRBJ1-2, with 7 bases matching TRBD1. The CDR3 extends over 16 amino acids. V was pared by 3 bases and J by 2 bases, with 9 bases of the junction left unmatched. Germline V gives CDR1 MGHRA, CDR2 YSYEKL. The CDR3 loop is CASSHPMEGANYGYTF. CDR3 coding DNA: TGCGCCAGCAGCCACCCCATGGAGGGGGCGAACTATGGCTACACCTTC.

At least ten counts were recorded for this clonotype. The chain joins TRBV7-9 to TRBJ2-3; 8 positions agree with TRBD2. The V and J ends lost 2 bases and 1 base, in that order; junction bases with no gene match: 5. The CDR3 is 16 residues long. The germline gives CDR1 SEHNR, CDR2 FQNEAQ (reference sequence). The CDR3 loop reads CASSLSGRTGTDTQYF. As DNA, the CDR3 is TGTGCCAGCAGCTTAAGCGGGAGAACGGGCACAGATACGCAGTATTTT. The variable domain in full, completed from reference TRBV7-9 and TRBJ2-3, reads DTGVSQNPRHKITKRGQNVTFRCDPISEHNRLYWYRQTLGQGPEFLTYFQNEAQLEKSRLLSDRFSAERPKGSFSTLEIQRTEQGDSAMYLCASSLSGRTGTDTQYFGPGTRLTVL.

The chain links TRBV20-1 to TRBJ2-7, with no clear D. In germline, CDR1 is DFQATT, CDR2 SNEGSKA (reference sequence). The CDR3 is 11 amino acids. Deletions cut 2 bases from V and 7 bases from J, with 9 bases between. The CDR3, as DNA: TGCAGTGCTAGACCCTCCTGGGAGCAGTACTTC. It codes for CSARPSWEQYF.

This clonotype has more than one count but fewer than ten. This chain uses TRBV6-4 with TRBJ2-7, with 8 bases aligning to TRBD2. After removal of 4 bases from V and 1 base from J, the junction contained 6 bases not matched to a gene. Germline V lookup: CDR1 MRHNA, CDR2 SNTAGT. The CDR3 is 15 residues long. The CDR3 DNA is TGTGCCAGCAGTGCCGAAGCGGGAGTTTCCTACGAGCAGTACTTC. The encoded protein is CASSAEAGVSYEQYF.

This clonotype was seen many times. V and J are TRBV12-3 or TRBV12-4 and TRBJ1-1; weak D call: TRBD1 (5 bases). V lost 2 bases and J 3 bases, leaving 7 bases between the germline ends. There are 13 residues in the CDR3. As DNA, the CDR3 is TGTGCCAGCAGTTTATGGGGGGACACTGAAGCTTTCTTT. Protein: CASSLWGDTEAFF.

This clonotype was counted many times. The CDR3 coding sequence is TGTGCCAGCAGTCCCTTAGTGGCGGACATATACGAGCAGTACTTC. Translating it yields CASSPLVADIYEQYF. The rearrangement joins TRBV27 to TRBJ2-7; tentatively, D is TRBD1 (5 bases). Germline V gives CDR1 MNHEY, CDR2 SMNVEV (reference sequence). This CDR3 has 15 residues. V lost 5 bases and J lost 4, with 18 bases in between.

This clonotype was recorded many times. V usage is TRBV24-1 and J usage is TRBJ2-2, with 7 bases matching TRBD1. Per the germline V gene, CDR1 is KGHDR and CDR2 is SFDVKD. J lost 6 bases, V lost 4 bases, and 7 bases had no gene match. The CDR3 length is 15 residues. The CDR3 bases are TGTGCCACCAGTGACTCGGGACAGCTTTCCGGGGAGCTGTTTTTT. This gives the protein CATSDSGQLSGELFF.

This clonotype has a count of ten or more. The rearrangement joins TRBV6-5 to TRBJ2-3, with TRBD1 as a possible D gene (6 bases). There are 15 residues in the CDR3. Germline V gene sequence: CDR1 MNHEY, CDR2 SVGAGI. V was clipped by 2 bases and J by 1 base, with 10 bases between them. CDR3 bases: TGTGCCAGCAGTTACCGGGACACCGGCACAGATACGCAGTATTTT. Protein: CASSYRDTGTDTQYF.

This clonotype was seen repeatedly, ten times or more. The chain has TRBV3-1 and TRBJ2-5; TRBD2 agrees at 10 bases. Losses at the gene ends were 5 bases for V and 0 bases for J; bases not matched to a gene: 3. Germline values: CDR1 LGHDT, CDR2 YNNKEL (reference sequence). The CDR3 sequence is 15 residues long. CDR3 coding DNA: TGTGCCAGCAGCAGGACTAGCGGAAACCAAGAGACCCAGTACTTC. Translation gives CASSRTSGNQETQYF.

About this clonotype: A much larger clone is a single base away; this may be a read error. The V and J genes are TRBV12-5 and TRBJ2-5; D gene unclear. There are 17 residues in the CDR3. V dropped 0 bases and J dropped 2 bases, with 16 bases sitting between them. Germline-derived CDR1 and CDR2 are LGHNT and FRNRAP. CDR3 nucleotide sequence: TGTGCTAGTGGTTTGGTACTTGGTAGCTCCAGGCAAGAGACCCAGTACTTC. Translating gives CASGLVLGSSRQETQYF.

The gene calls are TRBV30 and TRBJ2-1; perhaps D is TRBD1 or TRBD2 (5 bases each). Germline CDR1 reads GTSNPN; CDR2 reads SVGIG (reference sequence). V lost 5 bases and J 10 bases, leaving 12 bases between the germline ends. There are 11 residues in the CDR3. This CDR3 reads CAWGDLAEQFF. CDR3 in DNA: TGTGCCTGGGGGGACCTGGCAGAGCAGTTCTTC.

This clonotype was detected many times. The genes are TRBV3-1 and TRBJ1-5; 7 bases agree with TRBD1. The trim removed 4 bases at V and 2 bases at J, leaving 5 bases unmatched. The CDR3 is made up of 15 amino acids. The V gene's germline CDR1 is LGHDT and CDR2 YNNKEL (reference sequence). The CDR3 DNA reads as TGTGCCAGCAGCCGAAAAGGACAGGGCAATCAGCCCCAGCATTTT. Its translation is CASSRKGQGNQPQHF. Full variable domain (rest looked up from reference TRBV3-1 and TRBJ1-5): DTAVSQTPKYLVTQMGNDKSIKCEQNLGHDTMYWYKQDSKKFLKIMFSYNNKELIINETVPNRFSPKSPDKAHLNLHINSLELGDSAVYFCASSRKGQGNQPQHFGDGTRLSIL.

This clonotype was counted ten times or more. The chain has TRBV3-1 and TRBJ2-7, with D possibly being TRBD1 (6 bases). CDR3 length equals 15 residues. V dropped 2 bases and J dropped 3 bases, with 14 bases sitting between them. CDR1 and CDR2 from the germline V gene are LGHDT and YNNKEL (reference sequence). The CDR3 DNA reads TGTGCCAGCAGCCAACTACCAGGGGTCCTCTACGAGCAGTACTTC. Amino acids: CASSQLPGVLYEQYF.

This clonotype was counted only a few times. Since a much larger clone is just one base distant, this may be a read error. In nucleotides, the CDR3 is TGTGCCAGCAGTTTATTCAGGGGTGAAAAACTGTTTTTT. Residues: CASSLFRGEKLFF. The V call is TRBV27, the J call TRBJ1-4; D is possibly TRBD1 (6 bases). CDR1 is MNHEY and CDR2 is SMNVEV in the germline V gene (reference sequence). This CDR3 has 13 amino acids. V lost 1 base and J 7 bases, leaving 7 bases between the germline ends. The full variable domain, with the rest looked up from reference TRBV27 and TRBJ1-4, is EAQVTQNPRYLITVTGKKLTVTCSQNMNHEYMSWYRQDPGLGLRQIYYSMNVEVTDKGDVPEGYKVSRKEKRNFPLILESPSPNQTSLYFCASSLFRGEKLFFGSGTQLSVL.

This clonotype was detected ten times or more. This rearrangement joins TRBV25-1 to TRBJ2-3; tentatively, D is TRBD2 (6 bases). The length of the CDR3 is 14 residues. Germline V gene sequence: CDR1 MGHDK, CDR2 SYGVNS. Trimming left V 10 bases short and J 1 base short, with 15 bases between. The CDR3 nucleotides read TGTGCCACCAATGGAGGAGGGGGCACAGATACGCAGTATTTT. Residues: CATNGGGGTDTQYF.

The chain combines TRBV30 with TRBJ2-2; 7 bases fit TRBD2. The CDR3 totals 15 residues. J gave up 6 bases and V 0 bases, and 7 bases lay outside the gene matches. CDR1 and CDR2 from the germline V gene are GTSNPN and SVGIG (reference sequence). The DNA of the CDR3 is TGTGCCTGGAGTGTATTGGCGGGAGAACCCGGGGAGCTGTTTTTT. This encodes CAWSVLAGEPGELFF.

This clonotype has more than one count but fewer than ten. J is TRBJ1-5 and V is TRBV5-6, with D hard to call. The V and J ends lost 2 bases and 5 bases respectively, with 11 bases between them. From germline, CDR1 is SGHDT and CDR2 YYEEEE. There are 14 residues in the CDR3. This CDR3 is CASSFASRDQPQHF. In DNA, the CDR3 is TGTGCCAGCAGCTTCGCCAGTAGGGATCAGCCCCAGCATTTT.